The 12 T cell receptor beta chains below come from one sample, sequenced in a study of T cell clones after liver transplantation. Some clones are missing from TCRdb's copy, which holds only in-frame ones; the method was immunoSEQ multiplex PCR. The sample yields more than 15,000 clones, 80% to 90% seen once. Source: CD8+ T cells from blood, taken before liver transplant. The receptors shown here come from a human donor who received a liver transplant.

V and J are TRBV7-2 and TRBJ2-1; D perhaps matches TRBD2 (7 bases). The germline V gene has CDR1 SGHTA and CDR2 FQGNSA. This CDR3 contains 17 residues. V was pared by 1 base and J by 5 bases, with 18 bases between. CDR3 nucleotide sequence: TGTGCCAGCAGCTTAGTGGGGGGGCCTCCGCCCGACAATGAGCAGTTCTTC. This encodes CASSLVGGPPPDNEQFF.

The chain joins TRBV9 to TRBJ2-3, with D possibly TRBD2 on 7 matching bases. V shed 4 bases and J shed 0 bases, with 18 bases lying between them. Per germline, CDR1 SGDLS and CDR2 YYNGEE. The CDR3 runs to 17 residues. This CDR3 reads CASSLSEGGGSTDTQYF. The DNA for the CDR3 is TGTGCCAGCAGCCTCTCGGAAGGGGGGGGGAGCACAGATACGCAGTATTTT.

This clone occurred once. V is TRBV9 and J is TRBJ2-5; TRBD1 matches at 10 bases. The CDR3 covers 15 residues. Germline V gene lookup returns CDR1 SGDLS and CDR2 YYNGEE. After removal of 3 bases from V and 3 bases from J, the junction contained 5 bases not matched to a gene. The CDR3: CASSAGTGVKETQYF. The CDR3 bases are TGTGCCAGCAGCGCGGGGACAGGGGTAAAAGAGACCCAGTACTTC.

The V and J genes are TRBV18 and TRBJ2-3, with TRBD2 identical over 11 bases. V shed 5 bases and J 2 bases; nucleotides not matched to a gene: 12. The CDR3 totals 18 residues. The germline CDR1 and CDR2 sequences are KGHSH and LQKENI. The CDR3 DNA sequence: TGTGCCAGCTCAACAACGGTAGCGGGAGGGCCGATCACAGATACGCAGTATTTT. Its protein product is CASSTTVAGGPITDTQYF.

The chain uses TRBV29-1 and TRBJ2-5, with D possibly TRBD1 on 5 matching bases. Germline V gene data show CDR1 as SQVTM and CDR2 as ANQGSEA. The CDR3 is 12 amino acids. The V and J ends lost 3 bases and 4 bases respectively, with 9 bases between them. The CDR3 DNA reads as TGCAGCGTTGAGGCAGGGCCAGAGACCCAGTACTTC. Translation: CSVEAGPETQYF.

V usage is TRBV5-4 and J usage is TRBJ2-7; D remains unclear. CDR1 is SGHNT, CDR2 YYREEE, per germline (reference sequence). With 2 bases removed from V and 1 base from J, the gap between germline ends came to 10 bases. There are 14 residues in the CDR3. The CDR3 DNA follows: TGTGCCAGCAGCTTTAGTTTTGATTCCTACGAGCAGTACTTC. Protein product: CASSFSFDSYEQYF.

This chain joins TRBV4-1 and TRBJ2-7, with a tentative D call TRBD1 (6 bases). Looked up from germline, CDR1 is MGHRA and CDR2 is YSYEKL. The CDR3 sequence is 16 residues long. The V gene lost 0 bases and the J gene lost 4 bases, with 16 bases spanning the gap. In DNA, the CDR3 is TGCGCCAGCAGCCAAGATCGTTCGGGACAACTGTACGAGCAGTACTTC. Translating gives CASSQDRSGQLYEQYF.

This sequence joins TRBV19 and TRBJ2-7, with TRBD1 as a possible D gene (6 bases). Deletions cut 6 bases from V and 4 bases from J, with 13 bases between. The germline gives CDR1 LNHDA, CDR2 SQIVND (reference sequence). The CDR3 runs 13 residues. The CDR3 sequence is CASSYPGQYEQYF. In DNA form, the CDR3 reads TGTGCCAGTAGCTACCCGGGACAATACGAGCAGTACTTC.

This clone came up a few times. The chain couples TRBV19 to TRBJ2-7; tentative D call: TRBD2 (5 bases). V gave up 5 bases and J gave up 2 bases, with 16 bases separating them. Germline V gene data show CDR1 as LNHDA and CDR2 as SQIVND (reference sequence). This CDR3 region has 15 residues. The CDR3 DNA is TGTGCCAGTAGTTTCAGTGGAGCGGATCCCTACGAGCAGTACTTC. It specifies CASSFSGADPYEQYF.

This sequence joins TRBV27 and TRBJ1-3, with no clear D. Germline CDR1 and CDR2: MNHEY and SMNVEV (reference sequence). CDR3 size: 14 residues. Trimming removed 4 bases at V and 0 bases at J, with 7 bases between. The CDR3 sequence: CASSYDSSGNTIYF. CDR3 sequence (DNA): TGTGCCAGCAGTTACGATAGCTCTGGAAACACCATATATTTT.

The V call is TRBV2, the J call TRBJ1-1; tentative D call: TRBD1 (6 bases). Germline V gives CDR1 SNHLY, CDR2 FYNNEI. Trimming shortened V by 1 base and J by 3 bases, and 15 bases separated the two germline ends. The CDR3 covers 16 residues. Here the CDR3 DNA reads TGTGCCAGCAGTGAAGGCCTGGGGGGGGCTTACACTGAAGCTTTCTTT. Its protein is CASSEGLGGAYTEAFF.

The chain carries TRBV7-9 and TRBJ1-5; D is ambiguous. CDR1 SEHNR and CDR2 FQNEAQ come from the germline V gene (reference sequence). V lost 3 bases to trimming and J lost 8 bases, with 8 bases between them. The CDR3 has 12 residues. The CDR3 protein is CASSFPREPQHF. The DNA for the CDR3 is TGTGCCAGCAGCTTCCCGAGAGAGCCCCAGCATTTT. Full variable domain (missing parts from reference TRBV7-9 and TRBJ1-5): DTGVSQNPRHKITKRGQNVTFRCDPISEHNRLYWYRQTLGQGPEFLTYFQNEAQLEKSRLLSDRFSAERPKGSFSTLEIQRTEQGDSAMYLCASSFPREPQHFGDGTRLSIL.